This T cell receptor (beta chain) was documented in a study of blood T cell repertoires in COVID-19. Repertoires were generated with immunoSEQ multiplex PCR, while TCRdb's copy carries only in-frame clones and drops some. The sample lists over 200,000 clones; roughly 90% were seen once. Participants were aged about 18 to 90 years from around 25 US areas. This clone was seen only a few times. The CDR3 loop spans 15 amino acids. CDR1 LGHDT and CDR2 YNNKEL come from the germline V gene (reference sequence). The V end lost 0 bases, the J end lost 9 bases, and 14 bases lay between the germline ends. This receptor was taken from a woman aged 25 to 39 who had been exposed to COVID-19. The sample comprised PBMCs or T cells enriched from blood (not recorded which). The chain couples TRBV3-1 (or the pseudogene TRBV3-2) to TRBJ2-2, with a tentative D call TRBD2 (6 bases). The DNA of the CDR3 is TGTGCCAGCAGCCAAGATGATGGAGGGAATTGGGAGCTGTTTTTT. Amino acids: CASSQDDGGNWELFF.